A single sample is the source of the 22 T cell receptor beta chains below, sequenced in a study of regulatory T cells in long-lasting Graves disease. Time point here: newly diagnosed GD, antithyroid drugs for less than 3 months. The TCR library was prepared using RNA isolated from PBMCs. Arm-PCR of CDR3 regions and iRepertoire HTBI primers were used to build TCR beta libraries. TCRdb fed the multiplex PCR reads into MiXCR, producing one record per CDR3 protein. The sample holds under 700,000 distinct CDR3 sequences, about 16% seen once. The same sample was also studied in work on T cells in Graves' hyperthyroidism and ophthalmopathy.

Specimen: peripheral blood mononuclear cells (PBMCs), collected at new diagnosis, from a patient treated with antithyroid drugs. The receptors here all came from a woman aged 35-65 years with Graves disease.

This clonotype was recorded at least ten times. The chain is built from TRBV18 and TRBJ2-7; weak D call: TRBD2 (5 bases). The germline CDR1 and CDR2 sequences are KGHSH and LQKENI. This CDR3 contains 14 residues. The V end was cut by 8 bases, the J end by 0 bases, with 14 bases between. CDR3 coding DNA: TGTGCCAGCAGCTCCGGAGGTTACTCCTACGAGCAGTACTTC. It translates to CASSSGGYSYEQYF.

There are many counts of this clonotype. This chain joins TRBV3-1 and TRBJ1-1, with D possibly being TRBD1 (6 bases). Trimming stripped 4 bases from V and 5 bases from J, with 17 bases between. The CDR3 covers 15 residues. The V gene's germline CDR1 is LGHDT and CDR2 YNNKEL (reference sequence). The CDR3, as DNA: TGTGCCAGCAGCCCGACGTGGACAGCGGTGACTGAAGCTTTCTTT. This translates into CASSPTWTAVTEAFF.

This clonotype was observed a handful of times. J is TRBJ1-3 and V is TRBV28; perhaps TRBD1 as D (5 bases). From germline, CDR1 is MDHEN and CDR2 SYDVKM. V was shortened by 7 bases and J by 1 base, with 11 bases between the two germline ends. The CDR3 has 14 residues. CDR3 loop: CASIPGTSGNTIYF. CDR3 in DNA: TGTGCCAGCATCCCAGGGACTTCTGGAAACACCATATATTTT.

This clonotype was seen repeatedly, ten times or more. This chain joins TRBV20-1 and TRBJ2-1; D possibly matches TRBD1 or TRBD2 (6 bases each). Germline V gene lookup returns CDR1 DFQATT and CDR2 SNEGSKA (reference sequence). The CDR3 extends over 16 amino acids. The ends were cut back, 6 bases at V and 6 bases at J, with 24 bases in the middle. In nucleotides, the CDR3 is TGCAGTGCCAACGACCCCCGGGGGCGACTGATCAATGAGCAGTTCTTC. Translating it yields CSANDPRGRLINEQFF.

The chain couples TRBV4-1 to TRBJ1-3; 9 bases fit TRBD1. V lost 1 base, J lost 2 bases, and 6 bases stayed unmatched. The CDR3 spans 17 residues. Per germline, CDR1 MGHRA and CDR2 YSYEKL. The CDR3 sequence: CASSQGEDRGTGNTIYF. CDR3 DNA: TGCGCCAGCAGCCAAGGGGAGGACAGGGGCACTGGAAACACCATATATTTT.

This chain connects TRBV4-1 to TRBJ2-1, with TRBD1 matching over 7 bases. This CDR3 is 17 amino acids long. V lost 4 bases, J lost 7 bases, and 16 bases stayed unmatched. Germline CDR1 and CDR2: MGHRA and YSYEKL. The CDR3 region is CASSLPLGGANDNEQFF. CDR3 sequence (DNA): TGCGCCAGCAGCCTGCCGCTAGGGGGCGCGAATGATAATGAGCAGTTCTTC.

This clonotype showed up many times. The chain joins TRBV7-3 to TRBJ2-5; TRBD2 matches 8 bases. The CDR3 has 13 amino acids. Per the germline V gene, CDR1 is SGHTA and CDR2 is FQGTGA. V was pared by 5 bases and J by 5 bases, with 4 bases of the junction left unmatched. The CDR3 region is CASSLSGGETQYF. The CDR3 DNA sequence: TGTGCCAGCAGCCTCAGCGGGGGTGAGACCCAGTACTTC.

The sample holds many counts of this clonotype. The rearrangement links TRBV11-2 to TRBJ2-3; 9 bases match TRBD2. The CDR3 sequence is 22 residues long. The germline CDR1 and CDR2 sequences are SGHAT and FQNNGV. The V and J ends lost 5 bases and 5 bases, in that order; junction bases with no gene match: 29. The DNA for the CDR3 is TGTGCCAGCAGCCCCGGGGGAGCGGGTAGCGGGGGCCCTTCGCGAGGAATAGATACGCAGTATTTT. This translates into CASSPGGAGSGGPSRGIDTQYF.

This chain uses TRBV10-3 with TRBJ1-5; tentative D call: TRBD1 (6 bases). This CDR3 has 13 amino acids. Germline CDR1 is ENHRY and CDR2 is SYGVKD. V dropped 8 bases and J dropped 2 bases, with 10 bases sitting between them. CDR3 DNA: TGTGCCATCGGCCCAGGGGGCAATCAGCCCCAGCATTTT. The encoded protein is CAIGPGGNQPQHF.

This clonotype occurred a few times. V usage is TRBV12-3 or TRBV12-4 and J usage is TRBJ1-5; TRBD1 matches at 7 bases. V lost 4 bases, J lost 0 bases, and 6 bases stayed unmatched. The CDR3 length is 16 residues. The CDR3 sequence: CASSSGTAYSNQPQHF. In DNA form, the CDR3 reads TGTGCCAGCAGTTCCGGGACAGCTTATAGCAATCAGCCCCAGCATTTT.

This clonotype was observed many times. The gene calls are TRBV6-1 and TRBJ1-5; a possible D gene is TRBD1 (5 bases). Germline CDR1 is MNHNS and CDR2 is SASEGT. V gave up 8 bases and J gave up 0 bases, with 11 bases separating them. This CDR3 region has 14 residues. The CDR3 sequence is CASAQGPSNQPQHF. CDR3 nucleotide sequence: TGTGCCAGCGCCCAGGGTCCTAGCAATCAGCCCCAGCATTTT.

The chain uses TRBV20-1 and TRBJ2-7; D could derive from TRBD1 or TRBD2 (6 bases each). CDR3 size: 16 residues. The germline V gene has CDR1 DFQATT and CDR2 SNEGSKA (reference sequence). The V end lost 0 bases, the J end lost 5 bases, and 20 bases lay between the germline ends. CDR3 residues: CSARDKLRDIGNEQYF. In DNA form, the CDR3 reads TGCAGTGCTAGAGATAAACTGCGGGACATCGGCAACGAGCAGTACTTC.

The sample holds many counts of this clonotype. V gene TRBV2 combines with J gene TRBJ1-5; D remains ambiguous. The germline CDR1 and CDR2 sequences are SNHLY and FYNNEI. CDR3 length equals 15 residues. The ends were cut back, 3 bases at V and 3 bases at J, with 12 bases in the middle. The CDR3 here is CASSDSGMVNQPQHF. Here the CDR3 DNA reads TGTGCCAGCAGTGATTCGGGGATGGTCAATCAGCCCCAGCATTTT.

Only a few counts were recorded for this clonotype. CDR3 sequence (DNA): TGTGCCAGCAGCCAAGGGACCGGGACAGGGGGTCGGGGCTACACCTTC. Amino acid sequence: CASSQGTGTGGRGYTF. The chain is built from TRBV3-1 and TRBJ1-2, with TRBD1 matching over 11 bases. The CDR3 has 16 amino acids. With V trimmed by 1 base and J by 8 bases, 9 bases remained unmatched. CDR1 is LGHDT, CDR2 YNNKEL, per germline (reference sequence).

This clonotype appeared many times. The chain carries TRBV6-2 or TRBV6-3 and TRBJ1-5; D not resolved. Trimming shortened V by 4 bases and J by 1 base, and 14 bases separated the two germline ends. The germline gives CDR1 MNHEY, CDR2 SVGEGT. The length of the CDR3 is 16 residues. The CDR3 nucleotides read TGTGCCAGCAGTTGGAAAGGCCCAAACAGCAATCAGCCCCAGCATTTT. This translates into CASSWKGPNSNQPQHF.

The count of this clonotype is one. The chain has TRBV7-9 and TRBJ2-3; no clear D. The CDR3 length is 13 residues. V lost 5 bases and J 4 bases, leaving 10 bases between the germline ends. Germline V lookup: CDR1 SEHNR, CDR2 FQNEAQ (reference sequence). As DNA, the CDR3 is TGTGCCAGCAGCCAGATTGGCTCAGATACGCAGTATTTT. Protein: CASSQIGSDTQYF.

The J gene is TRBJ1-2, the V gene TRBV28, with TRBD1 as a possible D gene (5 bases). This CDR3 comprises 15 residues. V lost 4 bases and J 1 base, leaving 13 bases between the germline ends. Germline CDR1 and CDR2: MDHEN and SYDVKM. CDR3 sequence (DNA): TGTGCCAGCAGTTCCGAGCGGGGGGGTAACTATGGCTACACCTTC. It is translated as CASSSERGGNYGYTF.

This clonotype was counted at least ten times. The chain joins TRBV4-1 to TRBJ1-5; D is uncertain. With 1 base removed from V and 6 bases from J, the gap between germline ends came to 13 bases. This CDR3 is built from 15 residues. Germline V gene sequence: CDR1 MGHRA, CDR2 YSYEKL. The CDR3 sequence: CASSQGLTVRQPQHF. As DNA, the CDR3 is TGCGCCAGCAGCCAAGGATTGACTGTCCGTCAGCCCCAGCATTTT.

This clonotype occurred a few times. V is TRBV5-1 and J is TRBJ1-4; D is uncertain. V dropped 6 bases and J dropped 0 bases, with 12 bases sitting between them. The CDR3 has 15 residues. CDR1 is SGHRS, CDR2 YFSETQ, per germline. CDR3 residues: CASKAELTTNEKLFF. The DNA of the CDR3 is TGCGCCAGCAAGGCAGAGTTGACAACTAATGAAAAACTGTTTTTT.

This clonotype was detected many times. The J gene is TRBJ2-3, the V gene TRBV27; D uncertain. Germline loops: CDR1 MNHEY, CDR2 SMNVEV (reference sequence). V was trimmed by 6 bases and J by 1 base, leaving 11 bases between them. This CDR3 has 14 residues. As DNA, the CDR3 is TGTGCCAGCAGCTCCTCCGCCGGCACAGATACGCAGTATTTT. Its protein product is CASSSSAGTDTQYF.

This clonotype was seen ten or more times. The chain employs TRBV11-2 and TRBJ2-3; D perhaps matches TRBD1 (6 bases). The CDR3 length is 15 residues. V lost 0 bases and J 3 bases, leaving 10 bases between the germline ends. Germline CDR1 reads SGHAT; CDR2 reads FQNNGV. CDR3 coding DNA: TGTGCCAGCAGCTTAGAAAAACAGGGTACAGATACGCAGTATTTT. Amino acids: CASSLEKQGTDTQYF. The full variable domain, in which reference TRBV11-2 and TRBJ2-3 provide the parts outside the CDR3, is EAGVAQSPRYKIIEKRQSVAFWCNPISGHATLYWYQQILGQGPKLLIQFQNNGVVDDSQLPKDRFSAERLKGVDSTLKIQPAKLEDSAVYLCASSLEKQGTDTQYFGPGTRLTVL.

At least ten counts were recorded for this clonotype. The chain recombines TRBV7-2 with TRBJ1-2, with unresolved D. V was shortened by 1 base and J by 5 bases, with 8 bases between the two germline ends. The CDR3 consists of 13 residues. The V gene's germline CDR1 is SGHTA and CDR2 FQGNSA. The CDR3 DNA reads TGTGCCAGCAGCTTAGTGCCAGAATATGGCTACACCTTC. Amino acids: CASSLVPEYGYTF.